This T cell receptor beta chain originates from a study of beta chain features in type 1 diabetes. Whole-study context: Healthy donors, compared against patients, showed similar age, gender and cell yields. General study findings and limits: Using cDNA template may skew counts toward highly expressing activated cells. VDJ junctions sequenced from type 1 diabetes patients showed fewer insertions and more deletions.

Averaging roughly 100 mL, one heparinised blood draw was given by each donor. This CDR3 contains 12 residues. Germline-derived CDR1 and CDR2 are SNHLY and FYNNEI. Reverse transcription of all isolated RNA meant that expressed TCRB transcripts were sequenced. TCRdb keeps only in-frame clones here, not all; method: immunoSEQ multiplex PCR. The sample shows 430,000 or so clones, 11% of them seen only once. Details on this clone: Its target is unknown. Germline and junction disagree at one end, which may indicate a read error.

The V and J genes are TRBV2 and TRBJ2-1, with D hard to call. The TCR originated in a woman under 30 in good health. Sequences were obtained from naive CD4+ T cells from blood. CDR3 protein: CASREDSFEQFF. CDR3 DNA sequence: TGTGCCAGCAGGGAAGACTCTTTTGAGCAGTTCTTC. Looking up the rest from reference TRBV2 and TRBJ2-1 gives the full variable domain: EPEVTQTPSHQVTQMGQEVILRCVPISNHLYFYWYRQILGQKVEFLVSFYNNEISEKSEIFDDQFSVERPDGSNFTLKIRSTKLEDSAMYFCASREDSFEQFFGPGTRLTVL.